These 15 T cell receptor beta chains were sequenced from one sample in a study of type 1 and type 2 diabetes patients. PCR was run on genomic DNA. The TCR beta CDR3 region was amplified using 30 forward and 13 reverse primers. TCRdb re-derived calls from the multiplex PCR reads in MiXCR, one entry per CDR3 protein. The sample records fewer than 350,000 distinct CDR3 sequences, more than 40% being singletons. Sample: peripheral blood mononuclear cells (PBMCs). Receptors were obtained from a young man with type 2 diabetes.

The chain is built from TRBV20-1 and TRBJ2-7; 7 nucleotides agree with TRBD2. Germline V lookup: CDR1 DFQATT, CDR2 SNEGSKA (reference sequence). This CDR3 has 14 residues. Germline trimming cut 5 bases from V and 0 bases from J; bases unmatched to any gene: 7. As DNA, the CDR3 is TGCAGTGCTGTTAGCGGGCTGGGCTCCTACGAGCAGTACTTC. Its protein is CSAVSGLGSYEQYF.

The rearrangement uses TRBV7-2 and TRBJ2-7; the match to TRBD2 covers 9 bases. V lost 4 bases and J lost 7; bases outside the gene matches: 8. Per germline, CDR1 SGHTA and CDR2 FQGNSA. CDR3 size: 14 residues. CDR3 residues: CASSSGLAGEEQYF. The CDR3 region has the DNA TGTGCCAGCAGCTCGGGACTAGCCGGTGAGGAGCAGTACTTC.

This sequence joins TRBV12-3 or TRBV12-4 and TRBJ1-5; maybe TRBD1 (5 bases). This CDR3 contains 15 residues. Trimming took off 1 base at V and 7 bases at J, with 14 bases between the two ends. In DNA form, the CDR3 reads TGTGCCAGCAGTTTAGGCGTAGGGCAGGGACAGCCCCAGCATTTT. Its protein is CASSLGVGQGQPQHF.

This clonotype showed up just once. The chain combines TRBV30 with TRBJ1-1, with D perhaps matching TRBD1 (6 bases). The CDR3 has 13 residues. CDR1 and CDR2 (germline): GTSNPN, SVGIG (reference sequence). V was pared by 3 bases and J by 4 bases, with 12 bases between. In DNA form, the CDR3 reads TGTGCCTGGAGCAGACAGGACGGCACTGAAGCTTTCTTT. Its protein product is CAWSRQDGTEAFF.

The rearrangement uses TRBV6-5 and TRBJ1-1; 8 bases agree with TRBD1. J lost 1 base, V lost 7 bases, and 5 bases had no gene match. CDR1 and CDR2 from the germline V gene are MNHEY and SVGAGI. This CDR3 has 14 residues. CDR3 coding DNA: TGTGCCAGCACTCCGGGACAGGCGAACACTGAAGCTTTCTTT. This sequence encodes CASTPGQANTEAFF.

In this sample, this clonotype turned up a few times. The V gene is TRBV20-1, the J gene TRBJ2-1; 13 bases line up with TRBD2. The J segment lost 8 bases and the V segment lost 6 bases, leaving 4 bases of the junction unmatched. The CDR3 runs to 13 residues. The V gene's germline CDR1 is DFQATT and CDR2 SNEGSKA (reference sequence). CDR3 residues: CSAGLAGVDEQFF. Here the CDR3 DNA reads TGCAGTGCCGGACTAGCGGGAGTCGATGAGCAGTTCTTC.

To note about this clonotype: This sequence may be a read error, since a much larger clone differs from it by one base. The J gene is TRBJ2-3, the V gene TRBV6-1, with 10 bases matching TRBD2. The CDR3 is 16 amino acids. CDR1 MNHNS and CDR2 SASEGT come from the germline V gene. V lost 5 bases and J lost 3; bases outside the gene matches: 8. The CDR3 region has the DNA TGTGCCAGCAGTTCACCGGGACTAGCGTCGACAGATACGCAGTATTTT. Its protein is CASSSPGLASTDTQYF.

To note about this clonotype: A read error is likely, as this CDR3 ends without the conserved phenylalanine or tryptophan. The rearrangement uses TRBV29-1 and TRBJ1-1, with 7 nucleotides matching TRBD1. The CDR3 has 13 residues. Trimming took 4 bases from V and 2 from J; bases not matched to a gene: 4. Germline V gives CDR1 SQVTM, CDR2 ANQGSEA. CDR3 residues: CSVVDRINTEAFI. The DNA for the CDR3 is TGCAGCGTTGTGGACAGGATTAACACTGAAGCTTTCATT.

The J gene is TRBJ1-4, the V gene TRBV9; D remains ambiguous. V lost 2 bases and J lost 4, with 9 bases in between. The CDR3 spans 14 residues. The V gene's germline CDR1 is SGDLS and CDR2 YYNGEE. CDR3 DNA sequence: TGTGCCAGCAGCGTTTTGGGAAATAATGAAAAACTGTTTTTT. It is translated as CASSVLGNNEKLFF.

The V call is TRBV12-3 or TRBV12-4, the J call TRBJ2-6; 9 nucleotides agree with TRBD2. The length of the CDR3 is 18 residues. V lost 1 base and J lost 2; bases outside the gene matches: 6. The CDR3 DNA reads as TGTGCCAGCAGTTTAGTCGCAGCGGGAGGCCCTGGGGCCAACGTCCTGACTTTC. Encoded protein: CASSLVAAGGPGANVLTF.

This clonotype appeared a single time. This sequence joins TRBV6-5 and TRBJ2-7; tentative D call: TRBD1 (6 bases). Germline V lookup: CDR1 MNHEY, CDR2 SVGAGI. The V end lost 4 bases, the J end lost 0 bases, and 16 bases lay between the germline ends. The CDR3 spans 16 residues. The CDR3, as DNA: TGTGCCAGCAGTTCGCTACGACAGGAGAGCTCCTACGAGCAGTACTTC. Translated: CASSSLRQESSYEQYF.

In this sample, this clonotype turned up a few times. This sequence joins TRBV10-3 and TRBJ2-1; D is perhaps TRBD1 (6 bases). CDR3 size: 15 residues. The germline gives CDR1 ENHRY, CDR2 SYGVKD. The germline V and J ends were trimmed by 8 bases and 5 bases, with 19 bases remaining between them. CDR3 sequence: CAIRKGVGADNEQFF. CDR3 DNA sequence: TGTGCCATCCGGAAGGGCGTGGGGGCGGACAATGAGCAGTTCTTC.

The table lists this clonotype with a few counts. This chain links TRBV25-1 with TRBJ2-3, with 10 bases identical to TRBD2. This CDR3 contains 16 residues. The germline V gene encodes CDR1 MGHDK and CDR2 SYGVNS. With V trimmed by 2 bases and J by 0 bases, 2 bases remained unmatched. CDR3 DNA: TGTGCCAGCAGTGAAACTAGCGGGATTAGCACAGATACGCAGTATTTT. It yields the protein CASSETSGISTDTQYF.

This clonotype was detected only a few times. This sequence joins TRBV20-1 and TRBJ1-1; 9 nucleotides match TRBD1. Germline V gene lookup returns CDR1 DFQATT and CDR2 SNEGSKA (reference sequence). CDR3 length: 16 amino acids. With 1 base clipped from V and 5 bases from J, the junction kept 11 bases outside the gene matches. The CDR3 DNA reads TGCAGTGCTAGAGCTTGGGACAGGGATCCAGTAACTGAAGCTTTCTTT. As protein: CSARAWDRDPVTEAFF.

This sequence joins TRBV20-1 and TRBJ2-7; 7 bases are shared with TRBD2. CDR3 size: 15 residues. J gave up 2 bases and V 3 bases, and 10 bases lay outside the gene matches. Per germline, CDR1 DFQATT and CDR2 SNEGSKA (reference sequence). CDR3: CSASVWGGSPYEQYF. CDR3 sequence (DNA): TGCAGTGCTAGCGTGTGGGGGGGGTCCCCCTACGAGCAGTACTTC.